This T cell receptor (beta chain) was captured by sequencing in a study of T cells in narcolepsy. Study overall: Healthy controls were enrolled alongside patients with narcolepsy type 1 or type 2. General study findings and limits: Autoreactive HCRT-specific and TRIB2-specific clonotypes were marked in same-patient CSF-versus-blood CD4+ comparisons. Reportedly, autoreactive clonotypes were serially detected in patients' blood but not controls'.

Measured with immunoSEQ multiplex PCR; TCRdb has only the in-frame clones, and not every one. This table has about 10,000 clones, about 75% appearing once. In the case of this clone: Its antigen remains unknown.

The receptor was derived from a human donor with narcolepsy. The sequencing input was CD45RA- memory CD8+ T cells from PBMCs.

Written as DNA, the CDR3 is TGTGCCAGCAGCCCACTGGGACGCCGTAATGAAAAACTGTTTTTT. It translates to CASSPLGRRNEKLFF. The chain uses TRBV5-5 and TRBJ1-4; TRBD1 is a possible D gene (5 bases). The CDR3 is made up of 15 amino acids. CDR1 SGHKS and CDR2 YYEKEE come from the germline V gene (reference sequence). V shed 4 bases and J shed 4 bases, with 14 bases lying between them.